Listed below are T cell receptor beta chains from one sample, sequenced in a study of breast tumors, draining lymph nodes, adjacent tissues. TCRdb reprocessed the multiplex PCR reads via MiXCR and lists one record per CDR3 protein. The sample has around 100,000 distinct CDR3 sequences, approximately 22% seen once; the top ten hold roughly 1.3%. Sequenced sample: axillary lymph node tissue. The receptors here all came from a female donor with breast cancer. Some clones in this sample may be carry-over from other donors' samples. Each CDR3 is given with its conserved first and last residue. The D gene is left open where the match is weak. Clone size, where shown, is once, few, many, or a class for clones that have expanded.

clone_size d_call cdr3_length j_call v_call cdr3_aa cdr3_nt
many - 15 TRBJ1-3 TRBV6-5 CASSFGGYSGNTIYF TGTGCCAGCAGTTTTGGGGGGTACTCTGGAAACACCATATATTTT
few - 14 TRBJ1-4 TRBV3-1 CASSYYSTNEKLFF TGTGCCAGCAGCTACTACTCAACTAATGAAAAACTGTTTTTT
many TRBD1 15 TRBJ2-3 TRBV20-1 CSAPGQARITDTQYF TGCAGTGCCCCCGGACAGGCTAGAATCACAGATACGCAGTATTTT
many TRBD2 14 TRBJ2-7 TRBV30 CAWGGEGSSYEQYF TGTGCCTGGGGGGGGGAGGGGAGCTCCTACGAGCAGTACTTC
few TRBD2 16 TRBJ2-1 TRBV5-4 CASSRGTSGVGNEQFF TGTGCCAGCAGCCGGGGGACTAGCGGGGTGGGAAATGAGCAGTTCTTC
many TRBD1 19 TRBJ1-2 TRBV12-3/TRBV12-4 CASSGGDRGRESPNYGYTF TGTGCCAGCAGTGGCGGGGACAGGGGGCGAGAAAGTCCCAACTATGGCTACACCTTC
many - 15 TRBJ2-7 TRBV5-1 CASSLPTSGPYEQYF TGCGCCAGCAGCTTGCCGACGAGCGGTCCCTACGAGCAGTACTTC
- - 17 TRBJ1-6 TRBV20-1 CSARGLKREPNNSPLHF TGCAGTGCTAGAGGCCTCAAGCGGGAGCCTAATAATTCACCCCTCCACTTT
many - 13 TRBJ1-2 TRBV7-9 CASSSGRNYGYTF TGTGCCAGCAGCTCGGGACGGAACTATGGCTACACCTTC
many TRBD1 16 TRBJ2-5 TRBV5-8 CASSGLDRVSIETQYF TGTGCCAGCAGCGGGTTGGACAGGGTATCGATAGAGACCCAGTACTTC
many - 15 TRBJ1-2 TRBV20-1 CSASSTRLANYGYTF TGCAGTGCTAGTTCCACCCGTCTCGCCAACTATGGCTACACCTTC
many - 16 TRBJ2-2 TRBV5-1 CASSPPGVYGTGELFF TGCGCCAGCAGCCCCCCTGGGGTGTATGGAACCGGGGAGCTGTTTTTT
many TRBD1 16 TRBJ1-6 TRBV2 CASSEDVAGGLWPLHF TGTGCCAGCAGTGAAGATGTGGCAGGGGGATTGTGGCCCCTCCACTTT
many TRBD1 14 TRBJ1-4 TRBV7-9 CASSADRGNEKLFF TGTGCCAGCAGCGCCGACAGGGGGAATGAAAAACTGTTTTTT
once TRBD2 16 TRBJ2-5 TRBV6-5 CASSPGLAGGKETQYF TGTGCCAGCAGTCCCGGACTAGCGGGAGGTAAAGAGACCCAGTACTTC
many TRBD2 16 TRBJ2-2 TRBV7-3 CASSLFLAGGIGELFF TGTGCCAGCAGCTTATTTCTTGCGGGAGGTATCGGGGAGCTGTTTTTT
many TRBD1 13 TRBJ2-3 TRBV2 CARRDRNTDTQYF TGTGCCAGAAGGGACAGGAACACAGATACGCAGTATTTT
many TRBD2 14 TRBJ2-7 TRBV6-4 CASSAGEGPYEQYF TGTGCCAGCAGTGCGGGGGAGGGCCCATACGAGCAGTACTTC
- - 14 TRBJ1-1 TRBV9 CASSANRVSTEAFF TGTGCCAGCAGCGCGAACAGGGTTTCCACTGAAGCTTTCTTT
many - 11 TRBJ1-6 TRBV30 CAWSGNSPLHF TGTGCCTGGAGTGGGAATTCACCCCTCCACTTT
few - 12 TRBJ2-3 TRBV14 CASSQDRNTQYF TGTGCCAGCAGCCAAGACCGGAATACGCAGTATTTT
few TRBD2 18 TRBJ2-5 TRBV13 CASSLSWLAGAREETQYF TGTGCCAGCAGCTTATCGTGGCTAGCGGGGGCCAGAGAAGAGACCCAGTACTTC
many - 14 TRBJ1-4 TRBV2 CASRRGGPNEKLFF TGTGCCAGCAGACGGGGGGGACCGAATGAAAAACTGTTTTTT
- TRBD1 14 TRBJ1-6 TRBV18 CASSALDRGSPLHF TGTGCCAGCTCAGCGCTCGACAGGGGTTCACCCCTCCACTTT
- TRBD2 15 TRBJ2-3 TRBV5-1 CASSSGLAITDTQYF TGCGCCAGCAGCTCGGGACTAGCGATCACAGATACGCAGTATTTT
many TRBD1 14 TRBJ2-7 TRBV7-9 CASSAGGSSYEQYF TGTGCCAGCAGCGCAGGGGGCTCCTCCTACGAGCAGTACTTC
many - 17 TRBJ1-2 TRBV27 CASSLSGPRWPNYGYTF TGTGCCAGCAGTTTATCAGGGCCTCGCTGGCCTAACTATGGCTACACCTTC
few - 16 TRBJ2-2 TRBV5-1 CASSPIPSSNTGELFF TGCGCCAGCAGCCCCATACCAAGTTCGAACACCGGGGAGCTGTTTTTT
many - 14 TRBJ2-3 TRBV7-8 CASSSGGGADTQYF TGTGCCAGCAGCTCTGGGGGTGGTGCAGATACGCAGTATTTT
many - 14 TRBJ2-3 TRBV5-4 CASSLYSDADTQYF TGTGCCAGCAGCTTGTACAGTGACGCAGATACGCAGTATTTT
many - 14 TRBJ1-2 TRBV6-1 CATPVSVGPYGYTF TGTGCCACCCCCGTGTCGGTCGGCCCCTATGGCTACACCTTC
many - 16 TRBJ2-7 TRBV5-6 CASSLVGAQLTNEQYF TGTGCCAGCAGCCTTGTCGGGGCCCAGTTAACCAACGAGCAGTACTTC
many - 9 TRBJ1-5 TRBV6-1 CASGQPQHF TGTGCCAGCGGGCAGCCCCAGCATTTT
many - 13 TRBJ2-7 TRBV5-8 CASSLGGRVKQYF TGTGCCAGCAGCTTGGGGGGGCGCGTAAAGCAGTACTTC
many TRBD2 17 TRBJ2-3 TRBV29-1 CSVEYFAGRGVTDTQYF TGCAGCGTTGAATACTTCGCGGGTCGGGGGGTCACAGATACGCAGTATTTT
many TRBD2 16 TRBJ2-3 TRBV2 CASSGGLAGVTDTQYF TGTGCCAGCAGTGGGGGACTAGCGGGAGTCACAGATACGCAGTATTTT
many TRBD1 15 TRBJ1-6 TRBV28 CASSPSTGMSSPLHF TGTGCCAGCAGTCCCTCGACAGGGATGAGTTCACCCCTCCACTTT
many - 16 TRBJ2-2 TRBV9 CASSVGYSANTGELFF TGTGCCAGCAGCGTAGGATACTCCGCGAACACCGGGGAGCTGTTTTTT